The sequence of this T cell receptor beta chain was determined in a study of T cell repertoires in cytomegalovirus infection. This clonotype was observed many times. Its antigen is not known. MiXCR, run by TCRdb on the reads, gives a single entry per CDR3 protein. The sample includes approximately 120,000 distinct CDR3 sequences, about 28% of them seen just once. Germline V CDR1 and CDR2: SEHNR, FQNEAQ (reference sequence). The CDR3 spans 15 residues. Trimming took off 1 base at V and 8 bases at J, with 17 bases between the two ends. The starting material was CD8+ T cells from cultured PBMCs, obtained from culture after CMV antigen stimulation. V and J are TRBV7-9 and TRBJ1-2, with D possibly being TRBD1 (5 bases). The receptor was isolated from a human donor in good health (CMV status not recorded). Some clones in this sample may be carry-over from other donors' samples. The CDR3 DNA sequence: TGTGCCAGCAGCTTAGGAGCCATGGGACCGCGCGGCTACACCTTC. As protein: CASSLGAMGPRGYTF.